The 26 T cell receptor beta chains presented below share a single source sample, sequenced in a study of CD8 T cells in ankylosing spondylitis. TCRdb independently ran MiXCR on the 5' RACE reads; one entry per CDR3 protein. The table includes approximately 140,000 distinct CDR3 sequences, around 45% detected once. Sequencing was carried out using synovial fluid, either unsorted or a sorted T cell fraction (not recorded which). The receptors shown here come from a male donor with ankylosing spondylitis.

The V call is TRBV27, the J call TRBJ2-7; D ambiguous. CDR1 is MNHEY, CDR2 SMNVEV, per germline (reference sequence). The CDR3 is 13 amino acids. Trimming left V 3 bases short and J 2 bases short, with 8 bases between. The CDR3 spells CASSFEGPYEQYF. The CDR3 DNA follows: TGTGCCAGCAGTTTCGAAGGTCCCTACGAGCAGTACTTC.

The sample holds many counts of this clonotype. The rearrangement joins TRBV4-1 to TRBJ1-2; TRBD1 is a possible D gene (5 bases). Germline V gives CDR1 MGHRA, CDR2 YSYEKL. Trimming took off 1 base at V and 0 bases at J, with 12 bases between the two ends. This CDR3 comprises 16 residues. CDR3 DNA sequence: TGCGCCAGCAGCCAAGCCCCCGGGACCTCTAACTATGGCTACACCTTC. Translating it yields CASSQAPGTSNYGYTF.

The rearrangement joins TRBV29-1 to TRBJ2-1; 7 bases are shared with TRBD2. Losses at the gene ends were 3 bases for V and 0 bases for J; bases not matched to a gene: 8. CDR3 length: 16 residues. Germline-derived CDR1 and CDR2 are SQVTM and ANQGSEA. CDR3 sequence reads: CSVEGTTFRSYNEQFF. The CDR3 bases are TGCAGCGTTGAGGGGACTACGTTTCGCTCCTACAATGAGCAGTTCTTC.

This clonotype was recorded a few times. J is TRBJ2-1 and V is TRBV12-3 or TRBV12-4, with a possible D match to TRBD2 (5 bases). This CDR3 is 15 amino acids long. Between the trimmed V and J ends, which lost 3 bases and 5 bases, there was a span of 14 bases. CDR3 in amino acids: CASSFFRTRHNEQFF. CDR3 DNA: TGTGCCAGCAGTTTTTTTCGGACTCGACACAATGAGCAGTTCTTC.

This clonotype was detected only a few times. The J gene is TRBJ1-3, the V gene TRBV29-1, with D unclear. Germline V gene sequence: CDR1 SQVTM, CDR2 ANQGSEA. The V end lost 2 bases, the J end lost 0 bases, and 5 bases lay between the germline ends. This CDR3 region has 13 residues. The CDR3 DNA reads TGCAGCGTTGAATCAGGCTCTGGAAACACCATATATTTT. Amino acid sequence: CSVESGSGNTIYF.

This clonotype is medium-sized. The rearrangement uses TRBV11-2 and TRBJ2-7, with TRBD2 as a possible D gene (6 bases). The CDR3 covers 14 residues. Germline loops: CDR1 SGHAT, CDR2 FQNNGV. The V and J ends lost 5 bases and 5 bases respectively, with 16 bases between them. As DNA, the CDR3 is TGTGCCAGCAGCATCGCGACGGGGGTTAACGAGCAGTACTTC. Translated: CASSIATGVNEQYF. The complete variable domain, with remaining parts taken from reference TRBV11-2 and TRBJ2-7, reads EAGVAQSPRYKIIEKRQSVAFWCNPISGHATLYWYQQILGQGPKLLIQFQNNGVVDDSQLPKDRFSAERLKGVDSTLKIQPAKLEDSAVYLCASSIATGVNEQYFGPGTRLTVT.

The V call is TRBV9, the J call TRBJ1-2; D uncertain. The CDR3 is 13 amino acids. Germline CDR1 reads SGDLS; CDR2 reads YYNGEE. The ends were cut back, 5 bases at V and 4 bases at J, with 12 bases in the middle. The DNA of the CDR3 is TGTGCCAGCAGGTCCCCAGTCACCTATGGCTACACCTTC. Translating it yields CASRSPVTYGYTF.

Ten or more counts support this clonotype. This chain connects TRBV6-4 to TRBJ2-1, with TRBD2 matching 11 bases. CDR1 and CDR2 (germline): MRHNA, SNTAGT. The CDR3 has 14 amino acids. Germline trimming cut 3 bases from V and 9 bases from J; bases unmatched to any gene: 4. The CDR3 DNA is TGTGCCAGCAGTGAACTAGCGGGAGAGTTTGAGCAGTTCTTC. It is translated as CASSELAGEFEQFF.

The V call is TRBV2, the J call TRBJ1-4, with D maybe TRBD1 (5 bases). The V end lost 7 bases, the J end lost 0 bases, and 18 bases lay between the germline ends. CDR3 size: 17 residues. Germline V gene sequence: CDR1 SNHLY, CDR2 FYNNEI. The DNA for the CDR3 is TGTGCCAGCACCAAGGGACCGGAGCCAGCAACTAATGAAAAACTGTTTTTT. Protein product: CASTKGPEPATNEKLFF.

This clonotype was counted a few times. This rearrangement joins TRBV20-1 to TRBJ2-5, with D possibly TRBD1 on 6 matching bases. The V and J ends lost 0 bases and 5 bases respectively, with 19 bases between them. CDR3 length: 16 residues. Germline-derived CDR1 and CDR2 are DFQATT and SNEGSKA (reference sequence). The CDR3 reads CSARDLVGRGWETQYF. CDR3 coding DNA: TGCAGTGCTAGAGATCTAGTCGGCAGGGGTTGGGAGACCCAGTACTTC.

This clonotype came up a few times. The chain is built from TRBV10-3 and TRBJ1-2; 7 bases fit TRBD1. Trimming took 0 bases from V and 1 from J; bases not matched to a gene: 2. The CDR3 has 15 amino acids. Germline V gene sequence: CDR1 ENHRY, CDR2 SYGVKD. The CDR3 loop reads CAISESRGHNYGYTF. DNA for the CDR3: TGTGCCATCAGTGAGTCGAGGGGGCATAACTATGGCTACACCTTC.

The chain is built from TRBV12-3 or TRBV12-4 and TRBJ1-5; TRBD1 is a possible D gene (5 bases). There are 13 residues in the CDR3. Trimming left V 3 bases short and J 6 bases short, with 9 bases between. The CDR3 reads CASSLGGGQPQHF. CDR3 sequence (DNA): TGTGCCAGCAGTTTGGGGGGTGGTCAGCCCCAGCATTTT.

This chain uses TRBV19 with TRBJ2-1; D unresolved. Between the trimmed V and J ends, which lost 6 bases and 9 bases, there was a span of 15 bases. Per germline, CDR1 LNHDA and CDR2 SQIVND (reference sequence). The CDR3 has 13 amino acids. The CDR3 coding sequence is TGTGCCAGTAGCAACGATTACCTCGGTGAGCAGTTCTTC. Translated: CASSNDYLGEQFF.

The V and J genes are TRBV4-3 and TRBJ1-1, with a tentative D call TRBD1 (5 bases). The CDR3 has 17 amino acids. Per germline, CDR1 LGHNA and CDR2 YSLEER. Trimming pared 4 bases from V and 0 bases from J, leaving 18 bases between. The CDR3, as DNA: TGCGCCAGCAGCCGGCGACAGCGCCTTGCTGTGAACACTGAAGCTTTCTTT. It encodes CASSRRQRLAVNTEAFF.

This clonotype was counted only a few times. The chain couples TRBV4-2 to TRBJ2-1; 7 nucleotides agree with TRBD2. The CDR3 loop spans 16 amino acids. The V segment lost 6 bases and the J segment 7 bases; nucleotides outside the gene matches: 15. Germline CDR1 and CDR2: LGHNA and YNFKEQ. The CDR3 protein is CASSHLFAGVGNEQFF. The CDR3 DNA reads as TGTGCCAGCAGTCACCTTTTTGCGGGAGTGGGGAATGAGCAGTTCTTC.

There are a few counts of this clonotype. The CDR3 coding sequence is TGTGCCAGCTCACCCGGAGTGACTTACTCTGGGGATACGCAGTATTTT. Its protein product is CASSPGVTYSGDTQYF. The chain recombines TRBV18 with TRBJ2-3; no firm D call. Trimming pared 3 bases from V and 6 bases from J, leaving 19 bases between. The CDR3 sequence is 16 residues long. Germline V CDR1 and CDR2: KGHSH, LQKENI. Combining the CDR3 with reference TRBV18 and TRBJ2-3 gives the whole variable domain NAGVMQNPRHLVRRRGQEARLRCSPMKGHSHVYWYRQLPEEGLKFMVYLQKENIIDESGMPKERFSAEFPKEGPSILRIQQVVRGDSAAYFCASSPGVTYSGDTQYFGPGTRLTVL.

This clonotype was picked up a small number of times. This chain uses TRBV3-1 with TRBJ2-7; 11 bases agree with TRBD2. This CDR3 is built from 17 residues. V shed 4 bases, J shed 6 bases, and the junction held 14 bases outside the gene matches. Germline-derived CDR1 and CDR2 are LGHDT and YNNKEL (reference sequence). The CDR3 DNA follows: TGTGCCAGCAGCCCCCGCCGGTTAGCGGGAGGGCTGACCGAGCAGTACTTC. Its protein product is CASSPRRLAGGLTEQYF.

The chain couples TRBV7-9 to TRBJ2-3, with D possibly being TRBD1 or TRBD2 (7 bases each). Trimming stripped 1 base from V and 1 base from J, with 12 bases between. CDR1 is SEHNR, CDR2 FQNEAQ, per germline (reference sequence). The CDR3 runs 16 residues. Here the CDR3 reads CASSLEGGTGTDTQYF. The CDR3 DNA is TGTGCCAGCAGCTTAGAGGGGGGGACAGGCACAGATACGCAGTATTTT.

This chain uses TRBV12-3 or TRBV12-4 with TRBJ1-1; D not resolved. The CDR3 extends over 13 amino acids. Trimming shortened V by 5 bases and J by 4 bases, and 11 bases separated the two germline ends. The DNA of the CDR3 is TGTGCCAGCAGTCGGGGTGTTTTCACTGAAGCTTTCTTT. This translates into CASSRGVFTEAFF.

The chain joins TRBV3-1 to TRBJ1-4; D not certain. The CDR3 runs 17 residues. The V end lost 1 base, the J end lost 2 bases, and 14 bases lay between the germline ends. Looked up from germline, CDR1 is LGHDT and CDR2 is YNNKEL (reference sequence). The CDR3 here is CASSQGPPGETNEKLFF. The CDR3 DNA reads TGTGCCAGCAGCCAAGGGCCTCCCGGGGAGACTAATGAAAAACTGTTTTTT.

The gene calls are TRBV5-1 and TRBJ1-2; tentatively, D is TRBD1 (6 bases). CDR3 length: 13 residues. V gave up 4 bases and J gave up 6 bases, with 13 bases separating them. The V gene's germline CDR1 is SGHRS and CDR2 YFSETQ. The DNA of the CDR3 is TGCGCCAGCAGCCTTTCAGGGGAAGATGGCTACACCTTC. It is translated as CASSLSGEDGYTF.

The CDR3 is CASSNSGEYTDTQYF. The CDR3 region has the DNA TGTGCCAGCAGTAATAGCGGGGAATACACAGATACGCAGTATTTT. The V call is TRBV27, the J call TRBJ2-3; 8 nucleotides match TRBD2. The CDR3 sequence is 15 residues long. The germline CDR1 and CDR2 sequences are MNHEY and SMNVEV (reference sequence). The ends lost 5 bases at V and 2 bases at J; junction bases unmatched: 6.

This clonotype has more than one count but fewer than ten. J is TRBJ1-2 and V is TRBV15, with D maybe TRBD1 (5 bases). This CDR3 spans 13 amino acids. V lost 1 base and J lost 8, with 11 bases in between. Germline assignment: CDR1 LNHNV and CDR2 YYDKDF (reference sequence). The CDR3 sequence: CATSRVRGRGYTF. DNA of the CDR3: TGTGCCACCAGCAGAGTTAGGGGTAGGGGCTACACCTTC.

The gene calls are TRBV4-1 and TRBJ2-1, with D hard to call. Germline CDR1 is MGHRA and CDR2 is YSYEKL. This CDR3 is 20 amino acids long. Trimming took off 3 bases at V and 8 bases at J, with 32 bases between the two ends. The CDR3 protein is CASSQNPGPLFQAMVDEQFF. In DNA, the CDR3 is TGCGCCAGCAGCCAGAACCCGGGCCCCCTGTTCCAGGCCATGGTCGATGAGCAGTTCTTC.

This clonotype was seen at least ten times. The rearrangement uses TRBV7-9 and TRBJ2-3; D gene unclear. The germline CDR1 and CDR2 sequences are SEHNR and FQNEAQ (reference sequence). Trimming shortened V by 5 bases and J by 1 base, and 4 bases separated the two germline ends. The CDR3 totals 12 residues. The CDR3 nucleotides are TGTGCCAGCAGCGCGGGCACAGATACGCAGTATTTT. Protein: CASSAGTDTQYF.

The V and J genes are TRBV4-1 and TRBJ2-2; D gene ambiguous. V lost 0 bases to trimming and J lost 6 bases, with 11 bases between them. This CDR3 spans 15 amino acids. CDR1 is MGHRA and CDR2 is YSYEKL in the germline V gene. This CDR3 is CASSQEVWLAGELFF. The CDR3 coding sequence is TGCGCCAGCAGCCAAGAGGTGTGGCTAGCCGGGGAGCTGTTTTTT.